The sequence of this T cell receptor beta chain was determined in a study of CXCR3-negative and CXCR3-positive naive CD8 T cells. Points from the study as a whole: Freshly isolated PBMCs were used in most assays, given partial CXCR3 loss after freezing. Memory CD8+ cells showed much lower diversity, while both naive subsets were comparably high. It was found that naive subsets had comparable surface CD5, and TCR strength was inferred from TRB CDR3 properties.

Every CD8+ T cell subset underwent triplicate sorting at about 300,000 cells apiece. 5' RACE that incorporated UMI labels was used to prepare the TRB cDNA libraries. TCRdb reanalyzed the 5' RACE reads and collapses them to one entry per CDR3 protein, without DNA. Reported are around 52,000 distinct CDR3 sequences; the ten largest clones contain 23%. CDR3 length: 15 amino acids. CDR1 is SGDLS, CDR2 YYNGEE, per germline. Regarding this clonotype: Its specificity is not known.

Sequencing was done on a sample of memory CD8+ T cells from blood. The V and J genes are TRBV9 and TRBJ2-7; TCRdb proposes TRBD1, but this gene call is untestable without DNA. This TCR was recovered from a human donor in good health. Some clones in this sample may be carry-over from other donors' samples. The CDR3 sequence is CASSAGDRVSYEQYF.